Each of the 4 T cell receptor beta chains below was sequenced from the same sample in a study of technical replicates of blood from a few donors. Produced via immunoSEQ multiplex PCR; TCRdb's table is partial and in-frame only. The sample includes around 83,000 clones, 80% to 95% of them seen just once. Sequenced material: T cells isolated from PBMCs. Receptor source: a human donor in good health. Some clones in this sample may be carry-over from other donors' samples.

V is TRBV21-1 and J is TRBJ1-1; TRBD1 was called by the table and not checked on the DNA. TRBV21-1 is marked as a pseudogene. The CDR3 length is 15 residues. The CDR3 nucleotides read TGTGCCAGCAGCAAAACGGACAGATTCCACACTGAAGCTTTCTTT. It is translated as CASSKTDRFHTEAFF.

J is TRBJ2-7 and V is TRBV10-1; TRBD2 aligns across 7 bases. Per germline, CDR1 WNHNN and CDR2 SYGVQD (reference sequence). V was pared by 0 bases and J by 0 bases, with 5 bases of the junction left unmatched. The CDR3 runs to 16 residues. The CDR3 loop is CASSESKRGSSYEQYF. The CDR3, as DNA: TGCGCCAGCAGTGAGTCCAAGCGGGGTAGCTCCTACGAGCAGTACTTC.

The V call is TRBV7-9, the J call TRBJ2-5; D call uncertain. The CDR3 runs 12 residues. The germline gives CDR1 SEHNR, CDR2 FQNEAQ (reference sequence). Trimming stripped 6 bases from V and 5 bases from J, with 10 bases between. The CDR3 nucleotides are TGTGCCAGCAGTATGTGGGCGGAGACCCAGTACTTC. It codes for CASSMWAETQYF.

This clone has a handful of counts. The chain recombines TRBV9 with TRBJ1-4; TRBD1 aligns across 7 bases. This CDR3 is 13 amino acids long. In germline, CDR1 is SGDLS, CDR2 YYNGEE. J was trimmed by 4 bases and V by 9 bases; bases with no gene match: 6. The CDR3 DNA is TGTGCCACTAAGGACAGGCTTAATGAAAAACTGTTTTTT. Protein product: CATKDRLNEKLFF.